This TCR beta chain comes out of a study of cytomegalovirus exposure and HLA in healthy donors. Whole-study findings and limits: Per a prior analysis, the majority of TCR beta V segments were productive roughly 90% or roughly 30% of the time.

Notes on this clone: What it binds is not known.

Vbeta (60) and Jbeta (13) primers were used in the PCR. TCRdb's table, derived via immunoSEQ multiplex PCR, lists solely in-frame clones and lacks some. The sample records 110,000 to 150,000 clones, roughly four fifths being singletons. The trim removed 8 bases at V and 3 bases at J, leaving 10 bases unmatched. Germline V gene lookup returns CDR1 KGHSH and CDR2 LQKENI. This CDR3 has 15 residues. Sequences were obtained from PBMCs. The receptor comes from a woman between 45 and 65 years old in good health and CMV-seropositive. The chain employs TRBV18 and TRBJ2-1; TRBD1 agrees at 7 bases. The CDR3 is CASHSRDSFYNEQFF. DNA for the CDR3: TGTGCCAGCCACTCCCGGGACAGTTTCTACAATGAGCAGTTCTTC.